This TCR beta chain came from a study of blood T cells in healthy people across ages. Points from the study as a whole: With age, beta diversity per million T cells declined roughly linearly, significantly by approximately 41.

This CDR3 comprises 15 residues. V was pared by 7 bases and J by 5 bases, with 10 bases of the junction left unmatched. Per germline, CDR1 MNHNY and CDR2 SVGAGI (reference sequence). A note on this clonotype: Its antigen is not identified.

Sample-barcoded 5' priming and a J-beta primer mix drove a second PCR of roughly 7 to 11 cycles. TCRdb re-called the 5' RACE reads with MiXCR, one entry per CDR3 protein. The sample lists roughly 1,800,000 distinct CDR3 sequences; about 49% were seen once. The chain links TRBV6-6 to TRBJ1-4; 7 bases line up with TRBD1. This receptor was identified in a woman aged 40-49 years in good health. Sequencing input: blood. CDR3 in amino acids: CASITGGRGNEKLFF. The DNA of the CDR3 is TGTGCCAGCATCACCGGGGGCAGGGGGAATGAAAAACTGTTTTTT.